The TCR beta chain under discussion was sequenced for a study of post-analysis software for immune sequencing data (dated by TCRdb to about 2015). Notes on the research overall: The recorded disease courses included relapsing-remitting, secondary progressive and progressive-relapsing multiple sclerosis, and some patients had no subtype annotation. The multiple sclerosis patient repertoires were compared with approximately 11 previously published healthy control repertoires from donors aged about 6 to 28 years. A subset of samples was prepared in parallel using single-end sample barcoding, then pooled and co-amplified after Illumina adapter ligation. Findings and caveats that apply to the study as a whole: Normalized Chao1 diversity was significantly lower in multiple sclerosis patients than controls, suggesting substantial peripheral T-cell clonal expansion. Significantly higher frequencies in patients than in controls were found for a few TRBV segments, including TRBV5-6, TRBV5-1 and TRBV20-1. Direct clustering with F measure revealed strong co-clustering of samples prepared in the same batch, which led to a batch-effect correction. The control group was slightly older than the multiple sclerosis patient group.

To demonstrate the VDJtools post-analysis software, the study profiled TCR beta repertoires from the peripheral blood of about 13 young patients with multiple sclerosis. Multiple sclerosis patients were children and adolescents aged about 6 to 15 years. The library was prepared using PCR. The sample was run on an Illumina HiSeq 2500. To reduce PCR and sequencing biases, unique molecular identifiers were incorporated into the TCR beta cDNA libraries. Per 1 to 10 million input T cells, roughly 500,000 cDNA molecules were obtained, such that each molecule approximated one T cell. The patient libraries were prepared and sequenced with the same protocol used for the earlier healthy control dataset. Samples belonging to the same batch were prepared together, multiplexed and sequenced on a shared HiSeq lane. Turning to the authors' computational methods: Raw barcoded reads were processed with MIGEC, discarding single-read molecular identifier groups before consensus assembly and CDR3 extraction. Clonotype tables were post-analysed with VDJtools, normalizing diversity by down-sampling all datasets to the smallest sample size. Repertoire overlap clustering matched CDR3 amino acid but not nucleotide sequences to correct batch-related cross-sample contamination. The raw public data were reprocessed by TCRdb itself: fastp quality trimming at Q25, MiXCR clonotype calling, in-frame beta chains only. CDR3 protein duplicates are merged, each entry listing the most common genes and DNA. These V and J calls derive from TCRdb rather than the authors' analysis. The sample table contains a few hundred thousand distinct CDR3 sequences; only one count was recorded for around 31% of them. 4.5% to 7.5% of the sample is in the top ten clones.

With regard to this clonotype: Its antigen is unknown. Within one base of it there is no much larger clone, and no base qualities were kept.

The junction shows trimming of 4 bases on V and 8 bases on J, plus 12 bases between the germline ends. CDR1 and CDR2 were assigned from the germline V gene as SGHDN and FVKESK. The CDR3 goes from the cysteine to the phenylalanine over 14 residues. CDR3 DNA is the only sequence kept; it has 42 bases, read in frame from the first base. This chain is built from TRBV14 and TRBJ1-6; the D segment cannot be called with confidence. The sequencing input was blood. This sequence originates from a girl aged 2-17 years with multiple sclerosis. DNA sequence: TGTGCCAGCAGCCCCGGACTACCACATTCACCCCTCCACTTT. It is translated as CASSPGLPHSPLHF.